This T cell receptor (beta chain) derives from a study of T-cell memory formation after mild COVID-19. Study-wide points: Clones which contracted sat mainly in CM and EM if CD4+, and in EMRA if CD8+.

V was cut by 5 bases and J by 8 bases, with 15 bases left in between. In germline, CDR1 is SEHNR, CDR2 FQNEAQ (reference sequence). The CDR3 extends over 13 amino acids. TCRdb ran MiXCR on the 5' RACE reads and lists one entry per CDR3 protein. The sample lists 180,000 or so distinct CDR3 sequences; around 10% were seen once. This clonotype was found a few times. No antigen is known for it. This chain uses TRBV7-9 with TRBJ1-2, with D possibly matching TRBD1 (6 bases). The specimen sequenced was PBMCs or a T cell subset sorted from them (not recorded which). The sequence derives from a man aged 18 to 35 who had mild COVID-19 (a few samples of this study predate the infection). Cell type and time point are not known. The CDR3 reads CASSATGTTGYTF. The CDR3 DNA reads TGTGCCAGCAGCGCTACCGGGACAACGGGCTACACCTTC.